This TCR beta chain was identified during a study of cytomegalovirus exposure and HLA in healthy donors (dated by TCRdb to 2017 to 2019). With regard to the full study: According to an earlier analysis of a few hundred of the donors, about 179 million T cells yielded 90 million to 130 million unique TCR beta sequences and around 280 Gb of sequence data. An early release covering about 600 HLA-typed donors comprised 300 to 350 gigabases of sequencing data and tens of millions of unique TCR sequences. Of the approximately 400 genotyped donors, approximately 80% fell in the genetic ancestry cluster associated with self-reported Caucasian donors. The study aimed to test whether cataloging public T cell receptors could reveal signatures of past pathogen exposure. Using immunosequencing, the study profiled T cell repertoires from some 670 subjects and related those repertoires to cytomegalovirus serostatus. Besides the first cohort of around 670 subjects, a separate validation cohort made up of over 95 different subjects was used. High-throughput TCR immunosequencing, statistical association of individual TCRs with disease status, and machine learning were combined to predict cytomegalovirus infection status. A later analysis re-analyzed previously published TCR beta repertoires from 550 to 700 donors and added high-resolution HLA genotyping to study TCR occurrence patterns. Rather than using new phenotypic data, the later analysis identified candidate immune exposures from TCR beta sequences and from how often those sequences occurred across donors. In an earlier analysis of 500 to 650 of the donors, high-throughput TCR beta sequencing was used to judge whether each TCR beta V gene segment behaved as functional or pseudogenic. Donor age, sex, ethnicity and CMV serostatus were compiled together with the repertoire data. In a later genetic analysis, genome-wide SNP genotypes for about 60% of the 666 donors were used, and that subset was treated as a discovery cohort. Every discovery cohort repertoire had been produced on one sequencing platform. HLA typing covered class I and class II loci at four-digit resolution. The number of typed donors differed by locus: roughly 620-640 for A, B, C, DRB1 and DQB1; some 500 for DQA1; 606 for DPA1; and about 470 for DPB1. Five DR-DQ haplotypes were handled as single units for association and clustering, since linkage in the cohort was strong. Across 300 to 500 genotyped donors of the cohort, an average of roughly 250,000 unique TCR beta nucleotide sequences per donor were sequenced, and around 20% of those sequences were non-productive.

The cohort was made up of hundreds of healthy bone marrow donors. Cohort members were all nominally healthy when sampled, although unrecorded immune exposures were likely present. The donor tested CMV seronegative, placing the donor among the 300 to 450 seronegative members of the cohort. A peripheral blood sample was provided by each donor, and peripheral blood mononuclear cells were used for TCR beta sequencing. Genomic DNA extraction from the blood cell samples was performed with the Qiagen DNeasy Blood Extraction Kit. The method behind the library was the immunoSEQ multiplex PCR assay. For the multiplex PCR, a mixture combining 60 forward primers for TCR Vbeta segments and 13 reverse primers for TCR Jbeta segments was used. Amplification of the CDR3 region of rearranged TCR beta genes was performed with a multiplex PCR assay on genomic DNA. The amplified TCR beta libraries were sequenced on the Illumina HiSeq System as 87-base-pair reads. The original pipeline was this. In a later analysis, 80 million or so unique TCR beta chains were counted across the 500 to 700 repertoires, and approximately 9.9 million of these chains were shared by at least two donors. Raw reads were error-corrected and collapsed into unique sequences by a nearest-neighbor algorithm in which closely related sequences were merged to remove PCR and sequencing errors. Alignment of CDR3 sequences to IMGT reference sequences was used to assign V, D and J gene segments. For a sequence to be retained, at least a six-nucleotide match to both a V gene segment and a J gene segment was required. Rearrangements were classified as productive when the CDR3 lacked stop codons and remained in frame with V and J, and all other rearrangements were classified as non-productive. CDR3 was defined by IMGT convention, running from the second conserved V-encoded cysteine to the conserved J-encoded phenylalanine. The earlier analysis of around 640 of the donors excluded sequences that lacked an unambiguous match to a single V gene segment. In an earlier analysis of 587 of the donors, a V segment was called functional when productive rearrangements were above 56.7%, and segregating when the standard deviation between donors exceeded 5%. A statistical classification framework was built for diagnosing cytomegalovirus status from the catalog of TCR beta chain sequences. In a later analysis, V and J genes were assigned by comparing TCR nucleotide sequences against IMGT/GENE-DB human TR gene sequences. A later analysis assigned CDR3 sequences and most-parsimonious VDJ recombination scenarios with the TCRdist pipeline. A later analysis defined each TCR beta chain by its CDR3 amino acid sequence plus V-gene family, and excluded reads lacking a unique V-gene family. A later analysis removed over 500 highly shared, low-generation-probability nucleotide sequences to deal with suspected cross-contamination and a sequencing artifact. A later analysis calculated a clonal expansion index for each public chain from normalized within-repertoire ranks of inferred template counts. A later analysis computed generation probabilities with a VDJ recombination model fitted to out-of-frame rearrangements, and checked the results against IGoR. In a later analysis, TCR-TCR, TCR-HLA and TCR-CMV co-occurrence was scored with hypergeometric tests, and a repertoire-size bias correction was applied to TCR pairs. In a later analysis, false discovery rates were estimated by permuting HLA or CMV assignments 20 times. In a later analysis, co-occurring TCRs were grouped using DBSCAN, and TCRdist sequence similarity was added for clustering within HLA-allele-positive subsets. Co-occurrence clustering excluded repertoires with fewer than 30,000 or more than 120,000 public chains, plus five with anomalous nucleotide sharing. As stored in TCRdb, this immuneACCESS dataset retains in-frame rearrangements with V and J assigned. A fraction of the clones does not appear; measured against another copy, unresolved V genes explain less than half of the discrepancy, and the remainder lacks a known reason. V and J calls and clone size are those listed in that table; D and trimming were worked out from the DNA. Here the sample has roughly 200,000 clones; approximately 70% occur a single time. The top ten hold over 1.5% of the sample.

Of note for this clone: The target of this receptor is not known. Base qualities are not provided; no much larger clone lies one nucleotide away.

CDR3 length: 13 amino acids, cysteine to phenylalanine. Only the CDR3 portion is preserved as DNA: 39 bases, with reading frame beginning at the first base. Germline trimming amounts to 10 bases on V and 6 bases on J, with 9 as the count of junction bases outside the gene matches. The germline V gene encodes CDR1 MNHEY and CDR2 SVGAGI. Overall results and qualifications from the work: Specific HLA alleles were associated with about 17,000 TCR beta sequences at a false discovery rate of 0.05 in a later analysis. Several of the top co-occurrence clusters appeared to be linked to parvovirus B19, influenza, CMV and Epstein-Barr virus, according to a later analysis. Correlated functional status among segregating V segments might be attributable to linkage disequilibrium, but an unknown experimental factor could not be ruled out. A later analysis found that most CMV-associated TCR beta chains appeared HLA-restricted, with HLA associations seemingly driven largely by CMV exposure. This cohort had only TCR beta chains sequenced, and the lack of alpha or paired-chain data limited which features could be detected. A further reported finding was that TCR beta sequences accurately predicted the HLA-A and HLA-B alleles for most subjects in the first cohort. Immune exposure information for the cohort was limited to CMV serostatus. Because HLA typing was missing for some donors at each locus, association tests included only the typed subset. According to a later analysis, TCR association rates differed among HLA loci, with DRB1 alleles showing the most associated TCRs and HLA-C alleles showing the fewest. A cluster of highly shared sequence variants was judged likely to be a technical artifact of the sequencing pipeline. According to a later genetic analysis, donors in an Asian-associated ancestry cluster had fewer N-insertions in productive TCRs than the approximately 630-donor mean. The study listed 164 TCR beta chains as associated with cytomegalovirus. Three of the identified cytomegalovirus-associated TCR beta chains were confirmed in vitro to be specific for cytomegalovirus antigens. In a later analysis, HLA-associated TCR beta chains were found to be more clonally expanded and to have lower generation probabilities than equally common non-associated chains. An earlier analysis of several hundred of the donors showed that most TCR beta V segments appeared in productive rearrangements either about 87% or about 30% of the time, which broadly matched IMGT annotations. It was suggested by the authors that the approach could potentially be generalized to other disease states and immunological phenotypes. Assigning TCR associations to individual alleles was difficult when HLA alleles, especially DR and DQ, strongly co-occurred. In a later genetic analysis, a missense DCLRE1C variant was associated with V-gene and J-gene trimming of TCR beta chains, and the association was replicated in an independent cohort. Sequencing depth was assumed to be roughly uniform across donors in the presence/absence analyses, though that assumption may not hold. Cytomegalovirus status was reported to be diagnosed by the classifier with high specificity and sensitivity in both the original and validation cohorts. The earlier analysis of some 560 of the donors excluded 15 to 20 rarely observed V segments, including chromosome 9 orphons, because counts were too low. Across donors, most TCR sequences were observed very rarely, whereas some public TCRs were present in many individuals. Some IMGT-functional V segments, including TRBV6-2 and TRBV6-3, could not be told apart with the 87-base-pair reads, so those segments were excluded.

Here the chain combines TRBV6-5 and TRBJ2-3; 8 bases in between match TRBD2. This TCR came from a woman in her thirties in good health and CMV-seronegative. Sequenced: PBMCs. CDR3 sequence: CATSQGGRDTQYF. The DNA reads as follows: TGTGCCACAAGTCAGGGCGGGAGGGATACGCAGTATTTT.